The 14 T cell receptor beta chains below all came from one sample that was sequenced in a study of vaccination and CD4 T cells after COVID-19. Their cognate antigens are unknown. Cultured CD4+ T cell DNA was sequenced using the Oncomine TCR Beta short-read assay. It was from cultured CD4+ T cells that genomic DNA was extracted. TCRdb re-analysed the PCR reads in MiXCR, keeping a single row per CDR3 protein. The table has approximately 10,000 distinct CDR3 sequences, less than 55% seen once. Treatment specified: approximately 11-day PBMC culture with coronavirus spike peptide pools or control peptides (ViraFEST assay). These CD4+ T cells came from an unexposed donor, sampled before the COVID-19 pandemic (2011-2018). The sequenced material came from CD4+ T cells from blood, cultured in vitro. The receptors shown here come from a human donor in good health.

The V call is TRBV7-2, the J call TRBJ1-2; D is undetermined. From germline, CDR1 is SGHTA and CDR2 FQGNSA. V gave up 5 bases and J gave up 6 bases, with 16 bases separating them. The CDR3 is made up of 14 amino acids. Written as DNA, the CDR3 is TGTGCCAGCAGCCCCGTGGTCCCAATCAATGGCTACACCTTC. Protein product: CASSPVVPINGYTF.

V gene TRBV6-1 combines with J gene TRBJ2-2, with TRBD1 matching over 8 bases. The germline V gene encodes CDR1 MNHNS and CDR2 SASEGT. The CDR3 is 14 residues long. V shed 6 bases, J shed 3 bases, and the junction held 3 bases outside the gene matches. The CDR3 DNA reads as TGTGCCAGCAGAGGACAGGGTCACACCGGGGAGCTGTTTTTT. This encodes CASRGQGHTGELFF.

The chain recombines TRBV7-6 with TRBJ2-2; D uncertain. CDR3 size: 12 residues. V was shortened by 2 bases and J by 7 bases, with 5 bases between the two germline ends. Germline V CDR1 and CDR2: SGHVS, FNYEAQ. CDR3 residues: CASSLSGGELFF. In DNA, the CDR3 is TGTGCCAGCAGCTTATCTGGCGGGGAGCTGTTTTTT.

This clonotype turned up a few times. The rearrangement joins TRBV24-1 to TRBJ2-7; 9 bases fit TRBD2. The CDR3 runs to 13 residues. V shed 7 bases and J 5 bases; nucleotides not matched to a gene: 5. Germline-derived CDR1 and CDR2 are KGHDR and SFDVKD. CDR3 region: CATRKRTSDEQYF. In nucleotides, the CDR3 is TGTGCCACCAGAAAAAGGACTAGCGACGAGCAGTACTTC.

This chain joins TRBV28 and TRBJ2-7, with a possible D match to TRBD2 (7 bases). Germline V gives CDR1 MDHEN, CDR2 SYDVKM. The CDR3 extends over 15 amino acids. The ends were cut back, 6 bases at V and 3 bases at J, with 18 bases in the middle. Here the CDR3 reads CASSKGGGTHYEQYF. The CDR3 region has the DNA TGTGCCAGCAGCAAGGGGGGGGGGACCCACTACGAGCAGTACTTC.

The gene calls are TRBV4-2 and TRBJ1-2, with 7 bases fitting TRBD1. V gave up 0 bases and J gave up 5 bases; unmatched junction bases: 9. The CDR3 loop spans 16 amino acids. Germline CDR1 LGHNA, CDR2 YNFKEQ. CDR3 DNA sequence: TGTGCCAGCAGCCAAGATCCCAGGGGGACAACATATGGCTACACCTTC. It specifies CASSQDPRGTTYGYTF.

The chain recombines TRBV7-3 with TRBJ2-1; 7 nucleotides match TRBD2. V was clipped by 1 base and J by 7 bases; unmatched bases: 7. The germline V gene has CDR1 SGHTA and CDR2 FQGTGA. CDR3 length: 15 residues. For the CDR3, the DNA is TGTGCCAGCAGCTTAATGGGGTGGGAGGGGAATGAGCAGTTCTTC. Translating it yields CASSLMGWEGNEQFF. The full variable domain, its missing parts supplied by reference TRBV7-3 and TRBJ2-1, is GAGVSQTPSNKVTEKGKYVELRCDPISGHTALYWYRQSLGQGPEFLIYFQGTGAADDSGLPNDRFFAVRPEGSVSTLKIQRTERGDSAVYLCASSLMGWEGNEQFFGPGTRLTVL.

V usage is TRBV19 and J usage is TRBJ1-1; no reliable D call. Germline CDR1 LNHDA, CDR2 SQIVND (reference sequence). V dropped 1 base and J dropped 1 base, with 4 bases sitting between them. The length of the CDR3 is 13 residues. As DNA, the CDR3 is TGTGCCAGTAGTATAGCCCCGAACACTGAAGCTTTCTTT. Translated, it gives CASSIAPNTEAFF. The full variable domain, in which reference TRBV19 and TRBJ1-1 provide the parts outside the CDR3, is DGGITQSPKYLFRKEGQNVTLSCEQNLNHDAMYWYRQDPGQGLRLIYYSQIVNDFQKGDIAEGYSVSREKKESFPLTVTSAQKNPTAFYLCASSIAPNTEAFFGQGTRLTVV.

V is TRBV19 and J is TRBJ2-1; 10 bases are shared with TRBD2. CDR1 and CDR2 (germline): LNHDA, SQIVND (reference sequence). The V and J ends lost 2 bases and 2 bases, in that order; junction bases with no gene match: 12. The CDR3 has 19 residues. CDR3 region: CASSISSGRVGIAYNEQFF. In DNA form, the CDR3 reads TGTGCCAGTAGTATATCTAGCGGGAGAGTAGGAATAGCCTACAATGAGCAGTTCTTC.

This chain uses TRBV19 with TRBJ2-4, with 15 nucleotides matching TRBD2. Germline assignment: CDR1 LNHDA and CDR2 SQIVND (reference sequence). With 3 bases clipped from V and 5 bases from J, the junction kept 2 bases outside the gene matches. The CDR3 extends over 16 amino acids. The CDR3 is CASSMGTSGRQNIQYF. DNA for the CDR3: TGTGCCAGTAGTATGGGGACTAGCGGGAGGCAAAACATTCAGTACTTC.

The chain couples TRBV20-1 to TRBJ2-1; a possible D gene is TRBD2 (5 bases). Germline V gives CDR1 DFQATT, CDR2 SNEGSKA (reference sequence). The ends were cut back, 4 bases at V and 0 bases at J, with 13 bases in the middle. CDR3 length: 15 amino acids. CDR3 residues: CSATWRAASYNEQFF. The CDR3 nucleotides read TGCAGTGCTACCTGGCGAGCGGCCTCCTACAATGAGCAGTTCTTC.

Written as DNA, the CDR3 is TGTGCCATCAGCAGAGGACAGACCCACTCTGGAAACACCATATATTTT. Translating it yields CAISRGQTHSGNTIYF. The chain links TRBV10-3 to TRBJ1-3, with D perhaps matching TRBD1 (6 bases). There are 16 residues in the CDR3. Germline lookup yields CDR1 ENHRY and CDR2 SYGVKD. V lost 6 bases, J lost 0 bases, and 15 bases lay in between.

The chain joins TRBV2 to TRBJ2-3; 15 bases match TRBD2. Trimming took 6 bases from V and 4 from J; bases not matched to a gene: 5. Germline-derived CDR1 and CDR2 are SNHLY and FYNNEI. The CDR3 is made up of 16 amino acids. CDR3 nucleotides: TGTGCCAGCAGCTGGACTAGCGGGAGGGTTGCAGATACGCAGTATTTT. Amino acid sequence: CASSWTSGRVADTQYF.

The J gene is TRBJ2-7, the V gene TRBV27; TRBD1 agrees at 9 bases. This CDR3 comprises 15 residues. Germline V lookup: CDR1 MNHEY, CDR2 SMNVEV (reference sequence). Losses at the gene ends were 7 bases for V and 1 base for J; bases not matched to a gene: 8. As DNA, the CDR3 is TGTGCCAGCACCCTGGGACAGGGAACTTCCTACGAGCAGTACTTC. It is translated as CASTLGQGTSYEQYF.